These 16 T cell receptor beta chains share one sample of origin, sequenced in a study of T cell responses to AZD1222 COVID-19 vaccine. Repertoires were generated with immunoSEQ multiplex PCR, while TCRdb's copy carries only in-frame clones and drops some. The top ten clones hold roughly 6.2% of a sample with 150,000 to 200,000 clones, roughly 88% of them seen once. The source was peripheral blood, collected 28 days after the second AZD1222 dose. These receptors were taken from an adult who received the AZD1222 COVID-19 vaccine.

The chain carries TRBV3-1 (or the pseudogene TRBV3-2) and TRBJ1-5; no firm D call. Germline values: CDR1 LGHDT, CDR2 YNNKEL (reference sequence). This CDR3 spans 13 amino acids. V shed 5 bases and J shed 0 bases, with 5 bases lying between them. CDR3 sequence reads: CASSFHSNQPQHF. In nucleotides, the CDR3 is TGTGCCAGCAGCTTTCATAGCAATCAGCCCCAGCATTTT.

The genes are TRBV28 and TRBJ2-1, with 8 bases matching TRBD2. Losses at the gene ends were 8 bases for V and 4 bases for J; bases not matched to a gene: 7. There are 14 residues in the CDR3. CDR1 MDHEN and CDR2 SYDVKM come from the germline V gene. CDR3 amino acids: CASRSGATYNEQFF. In nucleotides, the CDR3 is TGTGCCAGCCGTAGCGGGGCGACTTACAATGAGCAGTTCTTC.

V is TRBV28 and J is TRBJ1-3; TRBD1 might be the D (6 bases). Germline V gene lookup returns CDR1 MDHEN and CDR2 SYDVKM. Trimming cost V 2 bases and J 2 bases, with 10 bases left between them. The length of the CDR3 is 15 residues. The CDR3 spells CASSLGGLPGNTIYF. The CDR3 nucleotides are TGTGCCAGCAGTTTAGGGGGGCTTCCTGGAAACACCATATATTTT.

The chain uses TRBV19 and TRBJ1-1; D might be TRBD1 (6 bases). The CDR3 covers 15 residues. V was clipped by 4 bases and J by 3 bases, with 15 bases between them. The germline V gene encodes CDR1 LNHDA and CDR2 SQIVND (reference sequence). The CDR3 sequence: CASSKWLRGDTEAFF. In DNA, the CDR3 is TGTGCCAGTAGTAAATGGTTAAGGGGGGACACTGAAGCTTTCTTT.

The V call is TRBV5-1, the J call TRBJ1-1; D is possibly TRBD1 (6 bases). In germline, CDR1 is SGHRS, CDR2 YFSETQ. The CDR3 is 14 amino acids. Trimming pared 4 bases from V and 0 bases from J, leaving 10 bases between. CDR3 nucleotides: TGCGCCAGCAGCCCGTACAGGGTGAACACTGAAGCTTTCTTT. Translated, it gives CASSPYRVNTEAFF.

The CDR3 DNA reads TGTGCCAGCACCGACTACAGGGGGTACGGCTACACCTTC. As protein: CASTDYRGYGYTF. The V and J genes are TRBV7-2 and TRBJ1-2; 8 bases align to TRBD1. J lost 8 bases, V lost 7 bases, and 9 bases had no gene match. Germline lookup yields CDR1 SGHTA and CDR2 FQGNSA. The CDR3 covers 13 residues.

CDR3 in amino acids: CASSTKEGLWYGYTF. In DNA form, the CDR3 reads TGTGCCAGCAGCACTAAGGAGGGGCTTTGGTATGGCTACACCTTC. The V gene is TRBV5-4, the J gene TRBJ1-2; the D gene is possibly TRBD1 (5 bases). CDR1 is SGHNT and CDR2 is YYREEE in the germline V gene (reference sequence). The CDR3 is 15 amino acids. V was cut by 4 bases and J by 5 bases, with 18 bases left in between.

The V gene is TRBV7-2, the J gene TRBJ1-2; D is undetermined. V lost 3 bases to trimming and J lost 4 bases, with 18 bases between them. Germline CDR1 and CDR2: SGHTA and FQGNSA. CDR3 length: 16 residues. CDR3 in DNA: TGTGCCAGCAGCTTCTTAGTCTTGGGCAGCTCCTATGGCTACACCTTC. This encodes CASSFLVLGSSYGYTF.

This rearrangement joins TRBV7-2 to TRBJ1-3, with D possibly matching TRBD1 (5 bases). Trimming took off 0 bases at V and 1 base at J, with 10 bases between the two ends. Germline values: CDR1 SGHTA, CDR2 FQGNSA. The CDR3 extends over 16 amino acids. The CDR3, as DNA: TGTGCCAGCAGCTTAGCGTATGGGGCGTCTGGAAACACCATATATTTT. Translation gives CASSLAYGASGNTIYF.

The chain uses TRBV28 and TRBJ1-1; 7 positions agree with TRBD1. CDR3 size: 20 residues. Germline lookup yields CDR1 MDHEN and CDR2 SYDVKM. The V and J ends lost 2 bases and 3 bases, in that order; junction bases with no gene match: 21. The CDR3 reads CASSLPPLFLQTGKDTEAFF. DNA of the CDR3: TGTGCCAGCAGTTTACCCCCACTTTTTCTACAGACAGGGAAGGACACTGAAGCTTTCTTT.

In its sample, this clone was seen once. V is TRBV5-1 and J is TRBJ2-5; TRBD1 might be the D (7 bases). Trimming removed 0 bases from V and 1 base from J, with 25 bases in between. In germline, CDR1 is SGHRS, CDR2 YFSETQ. The CDR3 consists of 20 residues. CDR3 region: CASSLDPTGTFSSSQETQYF. In DNA form, the CDR3 reads TGCGCCAGCAGCTTGGACCCGACAGGGACTTTTTCCTCCAGCCAAGAGACCCAGTACTTC.

The gene calls are TRBV6-1 and TRBJ1-1, with D maybe TRBD1 (5 bases). Trimming cost V 0 bases and J 1 base, with 9 bases left between them. The germline CDR1 and CDR2 sequences are MNHNS and SASEGT. The CDR3 extends over 15 amino acids. The CDR3 region has the DNA TGTGCCAGCAGTGAAGCGGGGACGGGGAACACTGAAGCTTTCTTT. The encoded protein is CASSEAGTGNTEAFF.

This clone was detected a few times. The chain is built from TRBV5-5 and TRBJ1-2; no definite D call. This CDR3 comprises 12 residues. The germline CDR1 and CDR2 sequences are SGHKS and YYEKEE (reference sequence). V lost 0 bases and J 4 bases, leaving 4 bases between the germline ends. In DNA form, the CDR3 reads TGTGCCAGCAGCTTGGGCCCCTATGGCTACACCTTC. Protein: CASSLGPYGYTF.

The chain has TRBV9 and TRBJ2-2; TRBD2 aligns across 16 bases. Germline V CDR1 and CDR2: SGDLS, YYNGEE. V shed 3 bases and J 4 bases; nucleotides not matched to a gene: 15. This CDR3 region has 21 residues. The CDR3 bases are TGTGCCAGCAGCGAAAGAGTATCGGGACTAGCGGGGGGGCCTGGCACCGGGGAGCTGTTTTTT. It codes for CASSERVSGLAGGPGTGELFF.

The chain couples TRBV18 to TRBJ1-4; 8 nucleotides line up with TRBD1. The CDR3 length is 15 residues. The ends lost 3 bases at V and 6 bases at J; junction bases unmatched: 6. Germline assignment: CDR1 KGHSH and CDR2 LQKENI. The CDR3 bases are TGTGCCAGCTCACCCCAGGGGGCGCGGTATGAAAAACTGTTTTTT. Its protein is CASSPQGARYEKLFF.

This rearrangement joins TRBV29-1 to TRBJ2-5; 9 nucleotides match TRBD1. The ends lost 7 bases at V and 4 bases at J; junction bases unmatched: 7. Per the germline V gene, CDR1 is SQVTM and CDR2 is ANQGSEA. The CDR3 covers 13 residues. The CDR3: CSGGGQGSETQYF. The CDR3 coding sequence is TGCAGCGGGGGGGGACAGGGATCAGAGACCCAGTACTTC.